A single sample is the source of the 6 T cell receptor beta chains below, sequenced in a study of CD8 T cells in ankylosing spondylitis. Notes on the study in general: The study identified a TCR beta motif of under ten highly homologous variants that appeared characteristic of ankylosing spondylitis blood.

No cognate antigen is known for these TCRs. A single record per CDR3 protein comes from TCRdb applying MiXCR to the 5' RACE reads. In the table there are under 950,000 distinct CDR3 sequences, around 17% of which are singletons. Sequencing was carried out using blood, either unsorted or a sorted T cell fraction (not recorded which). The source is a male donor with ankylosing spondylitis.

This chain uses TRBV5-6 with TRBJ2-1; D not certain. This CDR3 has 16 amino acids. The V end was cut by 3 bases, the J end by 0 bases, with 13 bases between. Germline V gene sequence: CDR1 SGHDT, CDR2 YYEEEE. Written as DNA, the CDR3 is TGTGCCAGCAGCTCCTCGCCTACTCCCTCCTACAATGAGCAGTTCTTC. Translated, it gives CASSSSPTPSYNEQFF.

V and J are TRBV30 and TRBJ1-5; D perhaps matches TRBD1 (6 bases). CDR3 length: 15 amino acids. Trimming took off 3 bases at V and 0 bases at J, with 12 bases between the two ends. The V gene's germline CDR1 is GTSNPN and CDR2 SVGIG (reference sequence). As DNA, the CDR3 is TGTGCCTGGAGCCCGACAGGTAATAGCAATCAGCCCCAGCATTTT. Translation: CAWSPTGNSNQPQHF. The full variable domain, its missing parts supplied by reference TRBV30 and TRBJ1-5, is SQTIHQWPATLVQPVGSPLSLECTVEGTSNPNLYWYRQAAGRGLQLLFYSVGIGQISSEVPQNLSASRPQDRQFILSSKKLLLSDSGFYLCAWSPTGNSNQPQHFGDGTRLSIL.

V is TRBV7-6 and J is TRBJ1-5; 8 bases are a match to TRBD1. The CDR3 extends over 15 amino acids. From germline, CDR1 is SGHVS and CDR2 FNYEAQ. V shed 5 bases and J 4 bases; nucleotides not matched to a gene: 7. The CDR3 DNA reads TGTGCCAGCAGCGCCGGACAGGGATTAAATCAGCCCCAGCATTTT. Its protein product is CASSAGQGLNQPQHF.

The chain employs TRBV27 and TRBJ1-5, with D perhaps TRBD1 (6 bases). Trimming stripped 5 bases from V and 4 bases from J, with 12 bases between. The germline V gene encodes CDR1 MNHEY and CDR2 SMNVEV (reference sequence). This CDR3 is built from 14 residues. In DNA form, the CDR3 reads TGTGCCAGCAGTACAGGGTCCGGGAATCAGCCCCAGCATTTT. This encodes CASSTGSGNQPQHF.

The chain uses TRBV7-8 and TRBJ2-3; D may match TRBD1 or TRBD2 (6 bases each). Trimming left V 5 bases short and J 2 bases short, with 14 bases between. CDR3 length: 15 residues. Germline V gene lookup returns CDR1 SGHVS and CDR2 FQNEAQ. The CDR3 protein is CASSPGDIPTDTQYF. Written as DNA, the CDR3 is TGTGCCAGCAGCCCGGGGGACATTCCCACAGATACGCAGTATTTT.

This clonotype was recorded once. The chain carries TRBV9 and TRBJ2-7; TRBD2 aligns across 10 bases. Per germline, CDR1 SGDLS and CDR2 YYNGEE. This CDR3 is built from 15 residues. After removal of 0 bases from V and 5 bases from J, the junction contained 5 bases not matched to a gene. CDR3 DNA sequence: TGTGCCAGCAGCGTAGGGGGACTAGCGATCCACGAGCAGTACTTC. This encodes CASSVGGLAIHEQYF.